A single sample gave rise to the 17 T cell receptor beta chains below, sequenced in a study of T-cell memory formation after mild COVID-19. From the 5' RACE reads, TCRdb called clonotypes with MiXCR, one entry per CDR3 protein. The sample records around 200,000 distinct CDR3 sequences, about 9.2% being singletons. The sample was PBMCs or a T cell subset sorted from them (not recorded which). Every receptor here comes from a man aged 18 to 35 who had mild COVID-19 (a few samples of this study predate the infection). Cell type and time point are not known.

Ten or more counts support this clonotype. This sequence joins TRBV7-6 and TRBJ1-1; D remains unclear. The germline V gene encodes CDR1 SGHVS and CDR2 FNYEAQ. The CDR3 spans 12 residues. V shed 7 bases and J shed 11 bases, with 17 bases lying between them. CDR3 in DNA: TGTGCCAGCACCGAGGACGCCGGTGAGGCTTTCTTT. Protein: CASTEDAGEAFF.

This clonotype was seen only a few times. This chain links TRBV19 with TRBJ2-1, with D possibly being TRBD1 (6 bases). CDR3 length: 12 residues. Germline values: CDR1 LNHDA, CDR2 SQIVND (reference sequence). The CDR3: CASQKGVYEQFF. CDR3 coding DNA: TGTGCGTCCCAAAAGGGGGTGTATGAGCAGTTCTTC. Combining the CDR3 with reference TRBV19 and TRBJ2-1 gives the whole variable domain DGGITQSPKYLFRKEGQNVTLSCEQNLNHDAMYWYRQDPGQGLRLIYYSQIVNDFQKGDIAEGYSVSREKKESFPLTVTSAQKNPTAFYLCASQKGVYEQFFGPGTRLTVL.

This chain joins TRBV20-1 and TRBJ2-7, with no clear D. The V and J ends lost 6 bases and 4 bases respectively, with 10 bases between them. The CDR3 is 11 amino acids. Germline CDR1 and CDR2: DFQATT and SNEGSKA (reference sequence). This chain's CDR3 is CSALIGYEQYV. CDR3 bases: TGCAGTGCGCTGATAGGGTACGAGCAGTACGTC.

This clonotype came up a few times. V and J are TRBV18 and TRBJ1-4; TRBD1 aligns across 7 bases. The CDR3 covers 14 residues. Germline lookup yields CDR1 KGHSH and CDR2 LQKENI. The J segment lost 7 bases and the V segment lost 2 bases, leaving 4 bases of the junction unmatched. This chain's CDR3 is CASSPARTGEKLFF. The DNA for the CDR3 is TGTGCCAGCTCACCAGCCCGGACAGGTGAAAAACTGTTTTTT.

This clonotype was counted a few times. This sequence joins TRBV19 and TRBJ1-1; D gene uncertain. Per the germline V gene, CDR1 is LNHDA and CDR2 is SQIVND (reference sequence). The CDR3 extends over 11 amino acids. Deletions cut 3 bases from V and 5 bases from J, with 4 bases between. The CDR3 region has the DNA TGTGCCAGTAGTATTTGGACTGAAGCTTTCTTT. Translation gives CASSIWTEAFF.

This clonotype was seen only a few times. This rearrangement joins TRBV5-1 to TRBJ1-2; D ambiguous. The CDR3 length is 11 residues. From germline, CDR1 is SGHRS and CDR2 YFSETQ. V shed 5 bases and J shed 4 bases, with 6 bases lying between them. As DNA, the CDR3 is TGCGCCAGCAGATCAGCCTATGGCTACACCTTC. As protein: CASRSAYGYTF.

In this sample, this clonotype turned up a few times. This sequence joins TRBV5-6 and TRBJ2-3, with D perhaps TRBD1 (6 bases). V lost 3 bases, J lost 0 bases, and 17 bases lay in between. Germline loops: CDR1 SGHDT, CDR2 YYEEEE. The CDR3 is made up of 17 amino acids. As DNA, the CDR3 is TGTGCCAGCAGCTATGAAAGGGACATCCCTAGCACAGATACGCAGTATTTT. Translating gives CASSYERDIPSTDTQYF.

In its sample, this clonotype was seen many times. The V call is TRBV20-1, the J call TRBJ2-5, with D perhaps TRBD1 or TRBD2 (5 bases each). V dropped 6 bases and J dropped 4 bases, with 21 bases sitting between them. The CDR3 totals 15 residues. Germline CDR1 is DFQATT and CDR2 is SNEGSKA (reference sequence). CDR3 nucleotides: TGCAGTGCCGATTTCCCCTGGGGGAATGGAGAGACCCAGTACTTC. Its protein is CSADFPWGNGETQYF.

This clonotype showed up just a few times. The V gene is TRBV2, the J gene TRBJ1-5; TRBD1 is a possible D gene (6 bases). CDR1 is SNHLY and CDR2 is FYNNEI in the germline V gene. The CDR3 consists of 14 residues. V was clipped by 2 bases and J by 4 bases, with 9 bases between them. The CDR3 sequence is CASSETDSNQPQHF. Written as DNA, the CDR3 is TGTGCCAGCAGTGAAACGGACAGTAATCAGCCCCAGCATTTT.

V and J are TRBV20-1 and TRBJ2-1; tentatively, D is TRBD2 (5 bases). The CDR3 totals 15 residues. With 3 bases removed from V and 0 bases from J, the gap between germline ends came to 12 bases. Germline CDR1 reads DFQATT; CDR2 reads SNEGSKA (reference sequence). This chain's CDR3 is CSASLVGSSYNEQFF. The CDR3 nucleotides are TGCAGTGCTAGTTTGGTGGGGAGCTCCTACAATGAGCAGTTCTTC.

This sequence joins TRBV5-1 and TRBJ2-7; perhaps TRBD1 as D (6 bases). The CDR3 extends over 13 amino acids. Germline V gene data show CDR1 as SGHRS and CDR2 as YFSETQ. Trimming removed 4 bases at V and 4 bases at J, with 12 bases between. The CDR3 spells CASSQTTGYEQYV. CDR3 coding DNA: TGCGCCAGCAGCCAAACTACAGGGTACGAGCAGTACGTC.

This clonotype was picked up many times. This sequence joins TRBV6-6 and TRBJ2-7; either TRBD1 or TRBD2 may supply D (5 bases each). Trimming cost V 0 bases and J 5 bases, with 11 bases left between them. Germline CDR1 is MNHNY and CDR2 is SVGAGI (reference sequence). The CDR3 runs 14 residues. The CDR3 DNA sequence: TGTGCCAGCAGTTACTCCAGGGACCCCCACGAGCAGTACTTC. Translating it yields CASSYSRDPHEQYF.

The CDR3: CASSSPRQTGGGTDTQYF. The DNA for the CDR3 is TGTGCCAGCAGTTCCCCTCGACAGACGGGGGGAGGCACAGATACGCAGTATTTT. The chain is built from TRBV28 and TRBJ2-3; 7 bases match TRBD2. V shed 4 bases, J shed 1 base, and the junction held 14 bases outside the gene matches. The CDR3 covers 18 residues. Germline-derived CDR1 and CDR2 are MDHEN and SYDVKM.

This clonotype has more than one count but fewer than ten. The rearrangement links TRBV29-1 to TRBJ2-3, with 9 positions matching TRBD2. Germline V gene data show CDR1 as SQVTM and CDR2 as ANQGSEA. Unmatched junction bases numbered 6, after V lost 7 bases and J lost 4 bases. This CDR3 region has 13 residues. CDR3 bases: TGCAGCGCAGGCGGGGGGGGATCAGATACGCAGTATTTT. It translates to CSAGGGGSDTQYF.

This clonotype appeared a few times. The chain carries TRBV7-9 and TRBJ2-4; D remains ambiguous. Germline-derived CDR1 and CDR2 are SEHNR and FQNEAQ (reference sequence). CDR3 length: 17 amino acids. V was cut by 5 bases and J by 0 bases, with 17 bases left in between. The CDR3 loop is CASSPLWVGLAKNIQYF. In DNA form, the CDR3 reads TGTGCCAGCAGCCCTCTCTGGGTTGGCCTAGCCAAAAACATTCAGTACTTC.

This clonotype was seen many times. The chain joins TRBV28 to TRBJ2-7; 13 bases line up with TRBD2. The V gene's germline CDR1 is MDHEN and CDR2 SYDVKM. Losses at the gene ends were 5 bases for V and 9 bases for J; bases not matched to a gene: 13. This CDR3 region has 16 residues. CDR3 protein: CASSPSGTSGVRGQYV. The CDR3 nucleotides are TGTGCCAGCAGTCCCAGTGGGACTAGCGGGGTACGAGGGCAGTACGTC.

There are a few counts of this clonotype. The rearrangement links TRBV4-1 to TRBJ2-3; 8 bases map to TRBD1. Germline V gene data show CDR1 as MGHRA and CDR2 as YSYEKL. Unmatched junction bases numbered 7, after V lost 0 bases and J lost 5 bases. The CDR3 totals 16 residues. The CDR3 nucleotides are TGCGCCAGCAGCCAAGATGGCAGGGGGCTTGGAGATACGCAGTATTTT. Translated: CASSQDGRGLGDTQYF.